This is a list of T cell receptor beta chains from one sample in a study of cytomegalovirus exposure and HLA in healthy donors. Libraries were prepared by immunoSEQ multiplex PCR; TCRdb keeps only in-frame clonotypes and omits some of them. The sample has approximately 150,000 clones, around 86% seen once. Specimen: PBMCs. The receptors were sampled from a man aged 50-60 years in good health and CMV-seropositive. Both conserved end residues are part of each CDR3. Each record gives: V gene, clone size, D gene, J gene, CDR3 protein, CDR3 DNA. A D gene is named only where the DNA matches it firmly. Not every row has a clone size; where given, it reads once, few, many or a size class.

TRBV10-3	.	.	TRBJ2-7	CAISEGLGRSEQYF	TGTGCCATCAGTGAAGGCCTAGGTCGGAGCGAGCAGTACTTC
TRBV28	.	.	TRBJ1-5	CASSLGQRTVYSNQPQHF	TGTGCCAGCAGTTTAGGACAGCGGACTGTTTATAGCAATCAGCCCCAGCATTTT
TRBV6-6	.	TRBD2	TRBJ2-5	CASRTSGGQETQYF	TGTGCCAGCAGGACTAGCGGGGGGCAAGAGACCCAGTACTTC
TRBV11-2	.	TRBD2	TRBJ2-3	CASSYGLAGAADTQYF	TGTGCCAGCAGCTATGGACTAGCGGGAGCTGCAGATACGCAGTATTTT
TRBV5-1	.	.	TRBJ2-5	CASSMGRGGETQYF	TGCGCCAGCAGCATGGGCAGGGGTGGGGAGACCCAGTACTTC
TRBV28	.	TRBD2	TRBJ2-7	CASTPSGIYEQYF	TGTGCCAGCACCCCTAGCGGGATATACGAGCAGTACTTC
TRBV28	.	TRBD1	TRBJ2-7	CASSGRDSVSYEQYF	TGTGCCAGCAGTGGCCGGGACAGCGTCTCCTACGAGCAGTACTTC
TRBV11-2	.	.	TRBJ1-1	CASRWGGETEAFF	TGTGCCAGCAGGTGGGGGGGGGAAACTGAAGCTTTCTTT
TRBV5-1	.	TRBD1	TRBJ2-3	CASSRDRLSDTQYF	TGCGCCAGCAGCCGGGACAGGTTATCGGATACGCAGTATTTT
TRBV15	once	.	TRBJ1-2	CATSRDLPGQPHGYTF	TGTGCCACCAGCAGAGACCTACCGGGTCAACCCCATGGCTACACCTTC
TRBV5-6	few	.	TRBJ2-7	CASSQDTYEQYF	TGTGCCAGCAGCCAAGACACCTACGAGCAGTACTTC
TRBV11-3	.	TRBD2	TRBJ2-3	CASSLPGGGPDTQYF	TGTGCCAGCAGCTTGCCGGGGGGGGGACCGGATACGCAGTATTTT
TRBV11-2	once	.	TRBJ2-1	CASSLIAGGLYEQFF	TGTGCCAGCAGCCTCATTGCGGGTGGTCTTTATGAGCAGTTCTTC
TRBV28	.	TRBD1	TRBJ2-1	CASSFRGLQGNEQFF	TGTGCCAGCAGCTTTAGGGGGCTACAGGGAAATGAGCAGTTCTTC
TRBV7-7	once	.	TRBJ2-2	CASSFWGVRVGELFF	TGTGCTAGCAGCTTCTGGGGGGTTAGGGTCGGGGAGCTGTTTTTT
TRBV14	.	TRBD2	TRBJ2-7	CASSPRGGARSYEQYF	TGTGCCAGCAGCCCACGGGGGGGGGCGAGGTCCTACGAGCAGTACTTC
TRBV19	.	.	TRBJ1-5	CASSIQGTSNQPQHF	TGTGCCAGTAGTATACAGGGGACAAGCAATCAGCCCCAGCATTTT
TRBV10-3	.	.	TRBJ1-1	CAISESYLEAFF	TGTGCCATCAGTGAGTCGTACCTAGAAGCTTTCTTT
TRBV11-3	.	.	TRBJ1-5	CASSLARRGLNNQPQHF	TGTGCCAGCAGCTTAGCCAGACGCGGCTTAAATAATCAGCCCCAGCATTTT
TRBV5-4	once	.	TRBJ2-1	CASSGRGSYNEQFF	TGTGCCAGCAGCGGGAGAGGGTCCTACAATGAGCAGTTCTTC
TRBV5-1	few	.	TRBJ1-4	CASRGEGFYEKLFF	TGCGCCAGCAGGGGAGAGGGATTTTATGAAAAACTGTTTTTT
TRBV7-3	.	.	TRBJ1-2	CASSLAPGIQEGYTF	TGTGCCAGCAGCTTAGCCCCAGGGATCCAGGAGGGCTACACCTTC
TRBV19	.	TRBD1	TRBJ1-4	CASSTGTGGVGKLFF	TGTGCCAGTAGTACCGGGACAGGGGGCGTCGGAAAACTGTTTTTT
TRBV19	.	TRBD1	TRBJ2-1	CASSIDWDSSYNEQFF	TGTGCCAGTAGTATAGACTGGGACAGCTCCTACAATGAGCAGTTCTTC
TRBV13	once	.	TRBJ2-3	CASSSSTDTDTQYF	TGTGCCAGCAGCTCTTCGACAGACACAGATACGCAGTATTTT
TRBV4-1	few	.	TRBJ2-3	CASSQAGSTDTQYF	TGCGCCAGCAGCCAAGCGGGGAGCACAGATACGCAGTATTTT
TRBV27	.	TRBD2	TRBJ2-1	CASSFGLAGVLEQFF	TGTGCCAGCAGTTTTGGACTAGCGGGAGTGCTTGAGCAGTTCTTC
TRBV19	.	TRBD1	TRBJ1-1	CASSLRTGPTRLF	TGTGCCAGTAGTTTGAGGACAGGGCCAACTAGACTCTTT
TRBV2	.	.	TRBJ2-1	CASSASGNPSYNEQFF	TGTGCCAGCAGCGCAAGCGGAAACCCCTCCTACAATGAGCAGTTCTTC
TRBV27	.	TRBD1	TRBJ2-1	CASSLGQGSMVEQFF	TGTGCCAGCAGTTTAGGACAGGGAAGTATGGTTGAGCAGTTCTTC
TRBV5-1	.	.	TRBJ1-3	CASSLSPGRGNTIYF	TGCGCCAGCAGCTTGTCTCCAGGCAGAGGAAACACCATATATTTT
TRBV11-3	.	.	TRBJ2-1	CASSLAGSYNEQFF	TGTGCCAGCAGCTTGGCAGGGTCCTACAATGAGCAGTTCTTC
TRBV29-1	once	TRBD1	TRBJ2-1	CSVYRGNEQFF	TGCAGCGTCTACAGGGGAAATGAGCAGTTCTTC
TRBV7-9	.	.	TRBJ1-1	CASSPQQGNTEAFF	TGTGCCAGCAGCCCCCAACAGGGGAACACTGAAGCTTTCTTT
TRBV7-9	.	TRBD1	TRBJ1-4	CASSSDRGVSEKLFF	TGTGCCAGCAGCAGCGACAGGGGGGTTTCCGAAAAACTGTTTTTT
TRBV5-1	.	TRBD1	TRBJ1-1	CASSSGQGATEAFF	TGCGCCAGCAGCTCGGGACAGGGGGCGACTGAAGCTTTCTTT
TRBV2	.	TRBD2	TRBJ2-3	CASSNLAGGQDTQYF	TGTGCCAGCAGTAACCTAGCGGGGGGCCAAGATACGCAGTATTTT
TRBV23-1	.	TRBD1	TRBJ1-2	CASSQSARDRDSHGYTF	TGCGCCAGCAGTCAATCGGCCCGGGACAGGGATAGCCATGGCTACACCTTC
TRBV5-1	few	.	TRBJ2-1	CASSFTSDSYNEQFF	TGCGCCAGCAGCTTTACGAGCGACTCCTACAATGAGCAGTTCTTC
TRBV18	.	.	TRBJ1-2	CASSPPLLPDGYTF	TGTGCCAGCTCGCCACCACTATTACCCGATGGCTACACCTTC
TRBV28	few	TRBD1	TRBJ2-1	CASSFLDRDNEQFF	TGTGCCAGCAGTTTTTTGGACAGGGACAATGAGCAGTTCTTC
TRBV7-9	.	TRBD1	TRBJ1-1	CASSTGTVTLNTEAFF	TGTGCCAGCAGCACGGGGACAGTGACATTGAACACTGAAGCTTTCTTT
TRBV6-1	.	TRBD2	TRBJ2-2	CASSPTSGNPGELFF	TGTGCCAGCAGCCCCACTAGCGGGAACCCCGGGGAGCTGTTTTTT
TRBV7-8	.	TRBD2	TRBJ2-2	CASSLGLAGLNGELFF	TGTGCCAGCAGCCTCGGACTAGCGGGATTGAACGGGGAGCTGTTTTTT
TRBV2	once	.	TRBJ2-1	CASSGILYNEQFF	TGTGCCAGCAGTGGAATACTCTACAATGAGCAGTTCTTC
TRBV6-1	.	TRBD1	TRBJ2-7	CASSVPGQISYEQYF	TGTGCCAGCAGCGTCCCGGGACAGATCTCCTACGAGCAGTACTTC
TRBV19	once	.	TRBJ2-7	CASSIGTGPGEQYF	TGTGCCAGTAGTATTGGCACAGGACCAGGCGAGCAGTACTTC
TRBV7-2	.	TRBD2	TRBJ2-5	CASSLTSGGGETQYF	TGTGCCAGCAGCTTGACTAGCGGGGGTGGAGAGACCCAGTACTTC
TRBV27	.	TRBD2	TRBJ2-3	CASSLVSGSITDTQYF	TGTGCCAGCAGTTTAGTTAGCGGGAGTATTACAGATACGCAGTATTTT